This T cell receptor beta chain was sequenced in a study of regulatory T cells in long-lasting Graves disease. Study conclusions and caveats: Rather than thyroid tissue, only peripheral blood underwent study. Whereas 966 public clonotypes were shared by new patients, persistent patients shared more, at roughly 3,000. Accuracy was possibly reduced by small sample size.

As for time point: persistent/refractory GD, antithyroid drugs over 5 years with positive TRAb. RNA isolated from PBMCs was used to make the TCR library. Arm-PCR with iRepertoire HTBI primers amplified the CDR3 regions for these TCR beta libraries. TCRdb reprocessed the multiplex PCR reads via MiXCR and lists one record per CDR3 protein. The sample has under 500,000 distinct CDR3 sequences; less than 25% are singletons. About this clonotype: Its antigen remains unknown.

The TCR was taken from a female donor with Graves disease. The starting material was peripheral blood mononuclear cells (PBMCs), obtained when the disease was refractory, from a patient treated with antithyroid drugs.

The CDR3 DNA reads TGTGCCAGCAGTTTTGGTAGGCATCAGCCCCAGCATTTT. It codes for CASSFGRHQPQHF. The V gene is TRBV28, the J gene TRBJ1-5; D unresolved. CDR3 length equals 13 residues. CDR1 and CDR2 (germline): MDHEN, SYDVKM. V gave up 3 bases and J gave up 5 bases, with 8 bases separating them.